One sample yielded the 30 T cell receptor beta chains listed below, sequenced in a study of regulatory T cells in long-lasting Graves disease. Specified time point: persistent/refractory GD, antithyroid drugs over 5 years with positive TRAb. Isolated PBMC RNA provided the starting material for the TCR library. Building the TCR beta libraries relied on iRepertoire HTBI primers, and CDR3 regions underwent Arm-PCR. TCRdb re-analysed the multiplex PCR reads in MiXCR, keeping a single row per CDR3 protein. The table has 250,000 to 300,000 distinct CDR3 sequences, roughly 21% seen once. The source was peripheral blood mononuclear cells (PBMCs), collected when the disease was refractory, from a patient treated with antithyroid drugs. The receptors stem from a female donor with Graves disease.

V usage is TRBV28 and J usage is TRBJ2-1; the D gene is possibly TRBD2 (6 bases). Trimming pared 5 bases from V and 8 bases from J, leaving 13 bases between. The CDR3 runs to 13 residues. CDR1 and CDR2 from the germline V gene are MDHEN and SYDVKM. The CDR3 is CASSAGSFHEQFF. The CDR3 DNA reads TGTGCCAGCAGTGCGGGGAGCTTCCATGAGCAGTTCTTC.

In its sample, this clonotype was seen many times. This chain uses TRBV28 with TRBJ2-5, with 8 bases matching TRBD1. Germline lookup yields CDR1 MDHEN and CDR2 SYDVKM. This CDR3 is built from 15 residues. J gave up 7 bases and V 2 bases, and 9 bases lay outside the gene matches. CDR3 loop: CASSLETGALGTQYF. DNA for the CDR3: TGTGCCAGCAGTTTAGAGACAGGGGCATTAGGGACCCAGTACTTC.

This clonotype was detected ten times or more. J is TRBJ1-5 and V is TRBV24-1; D ambiguous. This CDR3 contains 14 residues. V lost 3 bases to trimming and J lost 3 bases, with 8 bases between them. The germline gives CDR1 KGHDR, CDR2 SFDVKD. Here the CDR3 DNA reads TGTGCCACCAGTGATGGCGTCATCAATCAGCCCCAGCATTTT. It codes for CATSDGVINQPQHF.

This chain links TRBV4-3 with TRBJ1-1; D possibly corresponds to TRBD1 (5 bases). Germline loops: CDR1 LGHNA, CDR2 YSLEER. V lost 0 bases and J lost 0, with 14 bases in between. The CDR3 spans 17 residues. The CDR3 here is CASSQDYGGNMNTEAFF. DNA of the CDR3: TGCGCCAGCAGCCAAGATTACGGGGGGAACATGAACACTGAAGCTTTCTTT.

The chain employs TRBV7-9 and TRBJ1-2, with D possibly TRBD1 on 6 matching bases. Germline loops: CDR1 SEHNR, CDR2 FQNEAQ (reference sequence). The CDR3 runs 13 residues. With 5 bases removed from V and 8 bases from J, the gap between germline ends came to 15 bases. The CDR3: CASSPYRVEGYTF. For the CDR3, the DNA is TGTGCCAGCAGCCCATACAGGGTAGAGGGCTACACCTTC.

This clonotype has more than one count but fewer than ten. The chain employs TRBV11-2 and TRBJ1-1, with 9 bases lining up with TRBD1. Germline loops: CDR1 SGHAT, CDR2 FQNNGV. The length of the CDR3 is 15 residues. V trimming: 5 bases; J trimming: 0 bases; junction bases outside the gene matches: 4. CDR3 in amino acids: CASSQGQGMNTEAFF. In nucleotides, the CDR3 is TGTGCCAGCAGCCAAGGACAGGGGATGAACACTGAAGCTTTCTTT.

In this sample, this clonotype turned up many times. CDR3 residues: CASSTRGSADTEAFF. CDR3 sequence (DNA): TGTGCCAGCAGCACCAGGGGATCGGCCGACACTGAAGCTTTCTTT. This sequence joins TRBV28 and TRBJ1-1; D possibly corresponds to TRBD1 (6 bases). Between the trimmed V and J ends, which lost 6 bases and 3 bases, there was a span of 17 bases. The CDR3 is 15 residues long. Germline CDR1 and CDR2: MDHEN and SYDVKM.

The sample holds a few counts of this clonotype. A much larger clone differs from this one at a single base, so this may be a read error. A read error is likely, as this CDR3 ends without the conserved phenylalanine or tryptophan. This chain links TRBV4-2 with TRBJ1-1, with no clear D. V lost 4 bases and J lost 2, with 14 bases in between. This CDR3 has 15 residues. Germline V lookup: CDR1 LGHNA, CDR2 YNFKEQ. CDR3 nucleotide sequence: TGTGCCAGCAGCCTCGGGGAGCCAGGCAACACTGAAGCTTTCCTT. Its translation: CASSLGEPGNTEAFL.

This clonotype has only a few counts. The V and J genes are TRBV7-2 and TRBJ2-7, with D perhaps matching TRBD1 (5 bases). This CDR3 has 15 residues. Between the trimmed V and J ends, which lost 5 bases and 0 bases, there was a span of 14 bases. The V gene's germline CDR1 is SGHTA and CDR2 FQGNSA. Written as DNA, the CDR3 is TGTGCCAGCAGCCTGTTTTCTGACAGCTCCTACGAGCAGTACTTC. It is translated as CASSLFSDSSYEQYF.

Here the CDR3 reads CSVRRGQGVGEKLFF. The CDR3 DNA follows: TGCAGCGTTAGGAGGGGTCAGGGGGTCGGTGAAAAACTGTTTTTT. The rearrangement joins TRBV29-1 to TRBJ1-4; 7 bases line up with TRBD1. V dropped 5 bases and J dropped 7; count of bases not matched to a gene: 13. Germline assignment: CDR1 SQVTM and CDR2 ANQGSEA. The CDR3 has 15 amino acids. The full variable domain, rest sourced from reference TRBV29-1 and TRBJ1-4, is SAVISQKPSRDICQRGTSLTIQCQVDSQVTMMFWYRQQPGQSLTLIATANQGSEATYESGFVIDKFPISRPNLTFSTLTVSNMSPEDSSIYLCSVRRGQGVGEKLFFGSGTQLSVL.

This clonotype was seen more than once but under ten times. The V call is TRBV24-1, the J call TRBJ2-5; 8 nucleotides match TRBD1. The CDR3 consists of 15 residues. J was trimmed by 7 bases and V by 1 base; bases with no gene match: 7. Germline CDR1 and CDR2: KGHDR and SFDVKD. CDR3 in amino acids: CATSDFGDRGGTQYF. DNA of the CDR3: TGTGCCACCAGTGATTTCGGTGACAGGGGAGGGACCCAGTACTTC.

This clonotype was counted between two and nine times. The chain combines TRBV28 with TRBJ1-1; no firm D call. The V gene lost 6 bases and the J gene lost 6 bases, with 17 bases spanning the gap. The CDR3 has 14 amino acids. Germline CDR1 MDHEN, CDR2 SYDVKM. The DNA for the CDR3 is TGTGCCAGCAGCTTAACCTCCGCCGCGGCTGAAGCTTTCTTT. Its translation is CASSLTSAAAEAFF.

This clonotype appeared a few times. V and J are TRBV27 and TRBJ2-1; 7 bases line up with TRBD2. Trimming at V came to 7 bases and at J to 5 bases, leaving 8 bases not matched to a gene. The CDR3 is 14 amino acids. Germline loops: CDR1 MNHEY, CDR2 SMNVEV (reference sequence). Written as DNA, the CDR3 is TGTGCCAGCAAGGGCGGGAGATTAGACAATGAGCAGTTCTTC. The encoded protein is CASKGGRLDNEQFF.

J is TRBJ2-7 and V is TRBV19, with D possibly being TRBD2 (5 bases). V was clipped by 3 bases and J by 3 bases, with 15 bases between them. The CDR3 is 15 amino acids. Germline-derived CDR1 and CDR2 are LNHDA and SQIVND (reference sequence). The chain's CDR3 is CASSMALAEYYEQYF. For the CDR3, the DNA is TGTGCCAGTAGTATGGCGCTAGCTGAATACTACGAGCAGTACTTC.

This clonotype was observed at least ten times. The chain recombines TRBV6-2 or TRBV6-3 with TRBJ1-2; D unclear. The CDR3 runs 13 residues. The germline gives CDR1 MNHEY, CDR2 SVGEGT. V shed 4 bases and J shed 3 bases, with 9 bases lying between them. Here the CDR3 reads CASSWSVDYGYTF. CDR3 nucleotides: TGTGCCAGCAGTTGGTCAGTTGACTATGGCTACACCTTC.

This clonotype was observed at least ten times. This sequence joins TRBV11-2 and TRBJ2-7, with 9 bases aligning to TRBD2. The CDR3 is 16 amino acids. Germline CDR1 SGHAT, CDR2 FQNNGV. After removal of 5 bases from V and 3 bases from J, the junction contained 11 bases not matched to a gene. The CDR3 region is CASSPEGREGRYEQYF. CDR3 in DNA: TGTGCCAGCAGCCCGGAGGGGCGGGAGGGCCGCTACGAGCAGTACTTC.

This clonotype was recorded a few times. The chain uses TRBV29-1 and TRBJ2-7; weak D call: TRBD2 (6 bases). Germline CDR1 SQVTM, CDR2 ANQGSEA. Deletions cut 1 base from V and 1 base from J, with 14 bases between. The CDR3 loop spans 15 amino acids. CDR3: CSVEVGTLKSYEQYF. In DNA, the CDR3 is TGCAGCGTTGAAGTGGGGACTTTGAAGTCCTACGAGCAGTACTTC.

The chain links TRBV11-2 to TRBJ2-2; 12 bases are a match to TRBD2. Germline V gives CDR1 SGHAT, CDR2 FQNNGV. The CDR3 is made up of 15 amino acids. Germline trimming cut 11 bases from V and 5 bases from J; bases unmatched to any gene: 9. CDR3 coding DNA: TGTGCCGGCGGCCTAGCGGGAGGGCCGACCGGGGAGCTGTTTTTT. As protein: CAGGLAGGPTGELFF.

Many counts were recorded for this clonotype. The V and J genes are TRBV2 and TRBJ1-6, with D unresolved. CDR1 is SNHLY, CDR2 FYNNEI, per germline. This CDR3 has 13 residues. V was clipped by 1 base and J by 3 bases, with 1 base between them. CDR3 sequence: CASSEDYNSPLHF. CDR3 nucleotide sequence: TGTGCCAGCAGTGAAGACTATAATTCACCCCTCCACTTT.

V is TRBV30 and J is TRBJ2-7; 7 nucleotides line up with TRBD2. With V trimmed by 4 bases and J by 3 bases, 9 bases remained unmatched. Germline loops: CDR1 GTSNPN, CDR2 SVGIG (reference sequence). The CDR3 runs 14 residues. CDR3 residues: CAWTPWGGFYEQYF. In DNA, the CDR3 is TGTGCCTGGACCCCATGGGGGGGATTCTACGAGCAGTACTTC.

This clonotype was observed a few times. Here the CDR3 reads CASSYSGTGSLYGYTF. The DNA for the CDR3 is TGTGCCAGCAGTTATTCCGGGACAGGGTCCTTATATGGCTACACCTTC. V is TRBV6-5 and J is TRBJ1-2; TRBD1 agrees at 9 bases. The V segment lost 3 bases and the J segment 5 bases; nucleotides outside the gene matches: 10. Germline loops: CDR1 MNHEY, CDR2 SVGAGI. CDR3 length equals 16 residues.

The chain recombines TRBV7-8 with TRBJ1-6; possibly TRBD1 for D (6 bases). CDR3 length: 17 residues. The germline V and J ends were trimmed by 2 bases and 6 bases, with 17 bases remaining between them. The germline gives CDR1 SGHVS, CDR2 FQNEAQ. The CDR3: CASSLLAGAVINSPLHF. DNA of the CDR3: TGTGCCAGCAGCTTACTGGCAGGGGCAGTAATTAATTCACCCCTCCACTTT.

Only a few counts were recorded for this clonotype. This rearrangement joins TRBV24-1 to TRBJ2-1; D gene ambiguous. The CDR3 loop spans 13 amino acids. Trimming pared 5 bases from V and 4 bases from J, leaving 8 bases between. Germline V CDR1 and CDR2: KGHDR, SFDVKD. In DNA form, the CDR3 reads TGTGCCACCAGTGGGGCAATTTACAATGAGCAGTTCTTC. It codes for CATSGAIYNEQFF.

This clonotype turned up a few times. V and J are TRBV5-4 and TRBJ2-2; D gene unclear. Germline CDR1 reads SGHNT; CDR2 reads YYREEE (reference sequence). Trimming took off 2 bases at V and 6 bases at J, with 8 bases between the two ends. The CDR3 runs 13 residues. CDR3: CASSFSTSGELFF. In nucleotides, the CDR3 is TGTGCCAGCAGCTTTTCTACGTCCGGGGAGCTGTTTTTT.

The chain is built from TRBV24-1 and TRBJ2-7; 8 nucleotides line up with TRBD1. The CDR3 covers 11 residues. J was trimmed by 7 bases and V by 10 bases; bases with no gene match: 5. The germline V gene has CDR1 KGHDR and CDR2 SFDVKD. The CDR3 nucleotides read TGTGCCACTCAGGGGGCAGGTGAGCAGTACTTC. Amino acids: CATQGAGEQYF.

This clonotype was recorded many times. V is TRBV6-1 and J is TRBJ2-7, with D possibly being TRBD1 (6 bases). The V end was cut by 10 bases, the J end by 6 bases, with 25 bases between. In germline, CDR1 is MNHNS, CDR2 SASEGT. This CDR3 comprises 15 residues. CDR3 DNA: TGTGCCATCAGACCATCCCGGGACATACCTACCGAGCAGTACTTC. Encoded protein: CAIRPSRDIPTEQYF.

The V and J genes are TRBV28 and TRBJ1-6; D remains unclear. The ends were cut back, 3 bases at V and 11 bases at J, with 11 bases in the middle. CDR3 length: 13 residues. CDR1 MDHEN and CDR2 SYDVKM come from the germline V gene. DNA for the CDR3: TGTGCCAGCAGTTTTGTAGGGATTCCACCCCTCCACTTT. It codes for CASSFVGIPPLHF.

In DNA form, the CDR3 reads TGCAGTGCTAGCCCGCAGGGGGTCGAGCAGTACTTC. Protein sequence: CSASPQGVEQYF. This chain connects TRBV20-1 to TRBJ2-7, with 7 nucleotides matching TRBD1. This CDR3 contains 12 residues. V lost 3 bases and J lost 6; bases outside the gene matches: 5. Germline loops: CDR1 DFQATT, CDR2 SNEGSKA (reference sequence).

This clonotype was detected many times. This chain links TRBV30 with TRBJ1-6; 12 bases match TRBD1. The V gene's germline CDR1 is GTSNPN and CDR2 SVGIG (reference sequence). This CDR3 region has 14 residues. Losses at the gene ends were 0 bases for V and 10 bases for J; bases not matched to a gene: 1. The CDR3 sequence is CAWSVGTGGSPLHF. Here the CDR3 DNA reads TGTGCCTGGAGTGTGGGGACAGGGGGCTCACCCCTCCACTTT.

V usage is TRBV9 and J usage is TRBJ2-1; 7 bases are shared with TRBD2. Trimming at V came to 4 bases and at J to 14 bases, leaving 9 bases not matched to a gene. CDR1 SGDLS and CDR2 YYNGEE come from the germline V gene. This CDR3 region has 12 residues. The CDR3: CASSQGSSGKFF. The CDR3 coding sequence is TGTGCCAGCAGCCAAGGGTCTAGCGGAAAGTTCTTC. Based on the CDR3 plus reference TRBV9 and TRBJ2-1, the full variable domain is DSGVTQTPKHLITATGQRVTLRCSPRSGDLSVYWYQQSLDQGLQFLIQYYNGEERAKGNILERFSAQQFPDLHSELNLSSLELGDSALYFCASSQGSSGKFFGPGTRLTVL.